What follows describes a single T cell receptor (beta chain). The sample comes from a study of human thymus T cells. During surgery, about 0.5-1 mL peripheral blood was drawn from four of eight donors. The table came from immunoSEQ multiplex PCR; TCRdb's copy has only in-frame clones and leaves some out. The sample has just over 45,000 clones, roughly 94% seen once. The TCR originated in a girl under three years old with a congenital heart defect but otherwise immunologically healthy. Sequenced input: blood.

For the CDR3, the DNA is TGCAGCGTCGCTAGCGGAGCCAATGAGCAGTTCTTC. Encoded protein: CSVASGANEQFF. V gene TRBV29-1 combines with J gene TRBJ2-1; 7 positions agree with TRBD2. Germline V lookup: CDR1 SQVTM, CDR2 ANQGSEA. V lost 6 bases to trimming and J lost 6 bases; unmatched junction nucleotides: 5. The CDR3 is 12 amino acids.